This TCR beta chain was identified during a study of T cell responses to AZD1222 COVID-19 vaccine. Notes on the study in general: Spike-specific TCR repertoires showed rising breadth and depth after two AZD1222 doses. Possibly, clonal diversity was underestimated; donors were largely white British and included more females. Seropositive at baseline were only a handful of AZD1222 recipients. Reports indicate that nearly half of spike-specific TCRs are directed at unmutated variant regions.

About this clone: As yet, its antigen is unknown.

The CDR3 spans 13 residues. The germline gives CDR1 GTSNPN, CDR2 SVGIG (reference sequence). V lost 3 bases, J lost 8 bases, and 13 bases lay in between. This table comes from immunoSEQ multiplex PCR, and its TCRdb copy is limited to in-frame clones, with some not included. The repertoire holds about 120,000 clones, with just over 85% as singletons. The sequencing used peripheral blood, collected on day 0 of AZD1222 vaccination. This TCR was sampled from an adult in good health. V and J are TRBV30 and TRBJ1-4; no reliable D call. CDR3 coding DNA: TGTGCCTGGAGAAGTGCCTCGGCCGAAAAACTGTTTTTT. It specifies CAWRSASAEKLFF.